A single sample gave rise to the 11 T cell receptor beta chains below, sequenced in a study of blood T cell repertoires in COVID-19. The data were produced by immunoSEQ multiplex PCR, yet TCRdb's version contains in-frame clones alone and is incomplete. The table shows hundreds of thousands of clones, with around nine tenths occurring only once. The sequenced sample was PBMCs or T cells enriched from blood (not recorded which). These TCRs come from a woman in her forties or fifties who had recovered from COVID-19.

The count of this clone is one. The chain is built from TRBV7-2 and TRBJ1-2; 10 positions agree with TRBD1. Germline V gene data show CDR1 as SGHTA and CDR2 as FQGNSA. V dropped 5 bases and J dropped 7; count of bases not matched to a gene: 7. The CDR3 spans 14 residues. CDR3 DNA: TGTGCCAGCAGCCTAGACAGGGGGCAGGGTGGCTACACCTTC. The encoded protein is CASSLDRGQGGYTF. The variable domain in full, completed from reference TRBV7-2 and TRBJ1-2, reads GAGVSQSPSNKVTEKGKDVELRCDPISGHTALYWYRQSLGQGLEFLIYFQGNSAPDKSGLPSDRFSAERTGGSVSTLTIQRTQQEDSAVYLCASSLDRGQGGYTFGSGTRLTVV.

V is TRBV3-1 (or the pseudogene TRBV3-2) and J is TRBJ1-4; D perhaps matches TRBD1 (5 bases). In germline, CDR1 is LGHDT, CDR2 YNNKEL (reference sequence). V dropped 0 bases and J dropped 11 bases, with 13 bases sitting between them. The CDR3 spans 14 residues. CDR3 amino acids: CASSQDTTGLKLFF. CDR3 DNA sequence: TGTGCCAGCAGCCAAGATACCACGGGACTCAAACTGTTTTTT.

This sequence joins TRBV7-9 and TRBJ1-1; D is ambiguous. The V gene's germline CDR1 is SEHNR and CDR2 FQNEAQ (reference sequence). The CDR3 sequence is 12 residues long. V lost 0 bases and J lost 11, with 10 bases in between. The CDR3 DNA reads TGTGCCAGCAGCTTAGCGGGAGGGATGGCTTTCTTT. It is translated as CASSLAGGMAFF.

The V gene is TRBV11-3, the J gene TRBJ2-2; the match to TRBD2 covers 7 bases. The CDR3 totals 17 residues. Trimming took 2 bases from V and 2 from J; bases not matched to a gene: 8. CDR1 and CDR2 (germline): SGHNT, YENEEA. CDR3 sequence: CASSLSPGEGNTGELFF. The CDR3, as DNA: TGTGCCAGCAGCTTATCCCCCGGGGAGGGCAACACCGGGGAGCTGTTTTTT.

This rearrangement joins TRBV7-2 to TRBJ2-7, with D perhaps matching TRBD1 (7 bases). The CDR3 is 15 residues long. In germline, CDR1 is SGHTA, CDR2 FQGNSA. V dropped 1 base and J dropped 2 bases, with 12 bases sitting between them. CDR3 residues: CASSLVVRGAYEQYF. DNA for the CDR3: TGTGCCAGCAGCTTAGTGGTCAGGGGGGCCTACGAGCAGTACTTC.

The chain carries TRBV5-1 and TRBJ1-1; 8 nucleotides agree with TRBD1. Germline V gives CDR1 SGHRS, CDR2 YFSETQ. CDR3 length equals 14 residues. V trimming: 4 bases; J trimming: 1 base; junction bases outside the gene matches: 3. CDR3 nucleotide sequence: TGCGCCAGCAGCATGGGACAGGCGAACACTGAAGCTTTCTTT. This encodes CASSMGQANTEAFF. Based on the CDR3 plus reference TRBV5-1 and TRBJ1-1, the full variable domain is KAGVTQTPRYLIKTRGQQVTLSCSPISGHRSVSWYQQTPGQGLQFLFEYFSETQRNKGNFPGRFSGRQFSNSRSEMNVSTLELGDSALYLCASSMGQANTEAFFGQGTRLTVV.

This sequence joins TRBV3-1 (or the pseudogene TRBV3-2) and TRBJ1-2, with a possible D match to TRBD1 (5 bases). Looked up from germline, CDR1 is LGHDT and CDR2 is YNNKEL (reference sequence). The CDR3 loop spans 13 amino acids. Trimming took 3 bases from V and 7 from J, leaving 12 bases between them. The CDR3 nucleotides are TGTGCCAGCAGCCAGGATATCACAGGTGGCTACACCTTC. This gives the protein CASSQDITGGYTF.

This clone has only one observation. This chain's CDR3 is CASSYSARVVEQYF. As DNA, the CDR3 is TGTGCCAGCAGTTACTCCGCCAGGGTGGTCGAGCAGTACTTC. The chain recombines TRBV6-6 with TRBJ2-7, with D perhaps matching TRBD1 (5 bases). V lost 0 bases and J 6 bases, leaving 12 bases between the germline ends. Germline V lookup: CDR1 MNHNY, CDR2 SVGAGI (reference sequence). The CDR3 runs to 14 residues.

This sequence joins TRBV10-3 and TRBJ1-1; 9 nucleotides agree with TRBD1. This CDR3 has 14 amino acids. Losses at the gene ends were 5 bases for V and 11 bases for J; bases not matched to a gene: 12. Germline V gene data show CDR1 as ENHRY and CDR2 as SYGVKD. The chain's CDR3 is CAISSAGTGLGAFF. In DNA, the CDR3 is TGTGCCATCAGTTCCGCCGGGACAGGGCTTGGGGCTTTCTTT.

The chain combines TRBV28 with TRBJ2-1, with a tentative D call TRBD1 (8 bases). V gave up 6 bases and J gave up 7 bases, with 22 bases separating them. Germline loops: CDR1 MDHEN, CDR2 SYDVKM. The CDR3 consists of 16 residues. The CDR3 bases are TGTGCCAGCAGGTCCAGCGGGACAGGCATCCGAAATGAGCAGTTCTTC. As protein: CASRSSGTGIRNEQFF.

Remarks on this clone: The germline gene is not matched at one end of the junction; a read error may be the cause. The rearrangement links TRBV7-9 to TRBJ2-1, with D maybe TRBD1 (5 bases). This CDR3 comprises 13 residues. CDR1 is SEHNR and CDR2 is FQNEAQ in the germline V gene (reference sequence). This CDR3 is CASSLGQSLGWVF. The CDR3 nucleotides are TGTGCCAGCAGCTTAGGACAGTCCCTTGGTTGGGTCTTC.